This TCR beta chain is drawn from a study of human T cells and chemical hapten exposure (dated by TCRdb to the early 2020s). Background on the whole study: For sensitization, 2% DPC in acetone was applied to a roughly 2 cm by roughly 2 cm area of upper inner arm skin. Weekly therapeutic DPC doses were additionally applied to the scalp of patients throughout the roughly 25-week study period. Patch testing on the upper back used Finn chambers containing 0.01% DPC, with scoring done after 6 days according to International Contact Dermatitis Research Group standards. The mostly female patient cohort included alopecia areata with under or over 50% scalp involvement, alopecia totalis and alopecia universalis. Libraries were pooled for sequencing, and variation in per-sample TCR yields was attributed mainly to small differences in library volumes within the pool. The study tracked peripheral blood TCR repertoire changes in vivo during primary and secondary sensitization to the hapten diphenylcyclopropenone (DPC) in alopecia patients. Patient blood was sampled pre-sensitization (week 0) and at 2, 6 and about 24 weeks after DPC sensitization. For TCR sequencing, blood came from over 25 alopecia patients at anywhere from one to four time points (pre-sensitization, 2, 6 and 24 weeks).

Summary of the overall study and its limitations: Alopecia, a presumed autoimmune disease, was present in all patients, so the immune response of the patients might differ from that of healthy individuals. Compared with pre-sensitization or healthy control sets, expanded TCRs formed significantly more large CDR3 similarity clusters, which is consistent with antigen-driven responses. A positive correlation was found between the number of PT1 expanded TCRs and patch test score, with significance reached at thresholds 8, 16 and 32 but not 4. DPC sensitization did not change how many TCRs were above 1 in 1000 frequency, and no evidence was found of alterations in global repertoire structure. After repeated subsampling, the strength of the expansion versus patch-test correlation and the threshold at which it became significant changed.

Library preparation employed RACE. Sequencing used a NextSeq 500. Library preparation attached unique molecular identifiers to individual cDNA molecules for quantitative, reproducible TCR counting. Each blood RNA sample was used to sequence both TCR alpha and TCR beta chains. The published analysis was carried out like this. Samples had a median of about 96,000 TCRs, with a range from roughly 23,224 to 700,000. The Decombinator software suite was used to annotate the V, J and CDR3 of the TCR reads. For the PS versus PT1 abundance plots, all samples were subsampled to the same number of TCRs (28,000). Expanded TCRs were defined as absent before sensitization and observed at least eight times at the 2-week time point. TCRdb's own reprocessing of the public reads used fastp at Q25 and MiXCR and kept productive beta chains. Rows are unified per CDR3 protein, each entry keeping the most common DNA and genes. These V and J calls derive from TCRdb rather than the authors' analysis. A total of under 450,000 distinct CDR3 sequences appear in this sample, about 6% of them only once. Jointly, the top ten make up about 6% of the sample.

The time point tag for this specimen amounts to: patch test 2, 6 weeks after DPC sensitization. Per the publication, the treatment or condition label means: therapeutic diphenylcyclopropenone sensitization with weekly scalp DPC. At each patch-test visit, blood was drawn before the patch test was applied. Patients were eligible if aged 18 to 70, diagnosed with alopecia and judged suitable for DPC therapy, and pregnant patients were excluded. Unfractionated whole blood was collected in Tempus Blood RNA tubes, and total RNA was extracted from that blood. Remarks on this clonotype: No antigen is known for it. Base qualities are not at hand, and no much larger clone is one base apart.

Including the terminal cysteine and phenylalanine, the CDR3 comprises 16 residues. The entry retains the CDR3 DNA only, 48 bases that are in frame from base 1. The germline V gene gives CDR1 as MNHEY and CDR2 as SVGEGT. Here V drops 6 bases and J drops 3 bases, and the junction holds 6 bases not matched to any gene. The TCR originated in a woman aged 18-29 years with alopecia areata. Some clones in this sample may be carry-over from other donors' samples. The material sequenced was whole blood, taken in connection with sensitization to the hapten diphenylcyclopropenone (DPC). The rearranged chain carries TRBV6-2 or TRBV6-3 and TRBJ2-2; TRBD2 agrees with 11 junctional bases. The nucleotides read TGTGCCAGCAGCCGTGGGACTAGCGGAGACACCGGGGAGCTGTTTTTT. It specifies CASSRGTSGDTGELFF.